The clone carrying this TCR beta chain was found many times. Its antigen is unknown. TCRdb recomputed calls from the PCR reads with MiXCR, one row per CDR3 protein. In the table there are approximately 680,000 distinct CDR3 sequences, approximately 24% of which are singletons. With 3 bases clipped from V and 0 bases from J, the junction kept 5 bases outside the gene matches. Germline values: CDR1 SEHNR, CDR2 FQNEAQ (reference sequence). The CDR3 covers 15 residues. The sample originates from a study of molecular identifiers for immune sequencing clone quantification. Study findings and constraints: Among some 990,000 naive cells, as was reported, spiked Jurkat TCR RNA from one cell was detectable.

This TCR derives from a human donor in good health. Some libraries in this study had Jurkat cell RNA spiked in. The sample consisted of naive CD8+ T cells from blood, with Jurkat cell RNA spiked in. Noted subset: FACS-sorted CD8+CD4-CCR7+CD45RA+ naive T cells. The J gene is TRBJ2-7, the V gene TRBV7-9; 7 bases fit TRBD1. The CDR3 spells CASSFPDRASYEQYF. In DNA, the CDR3 is TGTGCCAGCAGCTTTCCCGACAGGGCCTCCTACGAGCAGTACTTC.